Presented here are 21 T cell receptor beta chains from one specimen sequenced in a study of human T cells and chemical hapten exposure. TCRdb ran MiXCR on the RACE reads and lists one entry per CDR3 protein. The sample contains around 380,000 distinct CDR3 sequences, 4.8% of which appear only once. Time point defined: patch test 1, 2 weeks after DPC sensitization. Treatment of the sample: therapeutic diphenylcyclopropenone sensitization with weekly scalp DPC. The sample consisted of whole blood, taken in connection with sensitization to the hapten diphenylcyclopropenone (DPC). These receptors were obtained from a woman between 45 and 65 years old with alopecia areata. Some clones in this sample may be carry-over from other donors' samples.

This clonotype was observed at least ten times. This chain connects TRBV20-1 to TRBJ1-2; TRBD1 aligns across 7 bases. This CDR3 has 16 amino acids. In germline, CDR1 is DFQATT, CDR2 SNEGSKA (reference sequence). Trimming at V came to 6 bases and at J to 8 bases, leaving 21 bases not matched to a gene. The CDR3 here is CSARVGGGAGRAGYTF. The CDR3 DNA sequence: TGCAGTGCCCGGGTCGGAGGGGGCGCCGGACGTGCAGGCTACACCTTC.

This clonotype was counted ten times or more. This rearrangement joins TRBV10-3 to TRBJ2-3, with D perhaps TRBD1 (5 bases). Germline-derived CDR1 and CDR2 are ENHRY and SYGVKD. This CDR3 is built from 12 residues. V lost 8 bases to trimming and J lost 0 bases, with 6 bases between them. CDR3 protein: CAIGASTDTQYF. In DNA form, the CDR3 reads TGTGCCATCGGGGCCAGCACAGATACGCAGTATTTT.

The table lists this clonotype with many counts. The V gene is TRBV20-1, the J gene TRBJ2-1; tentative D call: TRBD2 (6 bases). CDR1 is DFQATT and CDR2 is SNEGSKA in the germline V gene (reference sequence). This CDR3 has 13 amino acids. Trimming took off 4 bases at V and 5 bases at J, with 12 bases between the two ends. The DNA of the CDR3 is TGCAGTGCTACAGGGCGGGGCAACAATGAGCAGTTCTTC. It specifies CSATGRGNNEQFF.

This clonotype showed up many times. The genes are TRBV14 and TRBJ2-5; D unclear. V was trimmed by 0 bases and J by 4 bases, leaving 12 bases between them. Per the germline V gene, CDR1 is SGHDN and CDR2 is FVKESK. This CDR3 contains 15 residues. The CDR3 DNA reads TGTGCCAGCAGCCAAGACGGGCGGATGTTAGAGACCCAGTACTTC. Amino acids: CASSQDGRMLETQYF.

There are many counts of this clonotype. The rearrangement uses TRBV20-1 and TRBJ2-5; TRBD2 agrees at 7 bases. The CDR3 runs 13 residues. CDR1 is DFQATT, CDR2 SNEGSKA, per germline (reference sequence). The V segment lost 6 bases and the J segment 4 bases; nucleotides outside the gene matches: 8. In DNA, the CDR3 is TGCAGTGCCCAGCGGGGTCATATAGAGACCCAGTACTTC. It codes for CSAQRGHIETQYF.

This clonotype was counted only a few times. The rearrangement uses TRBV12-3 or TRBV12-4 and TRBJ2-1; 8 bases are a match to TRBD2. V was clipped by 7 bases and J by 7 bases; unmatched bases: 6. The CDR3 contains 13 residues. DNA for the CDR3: TGTGCCAGCATCCCGGGGGGGCAGAATGAGCAGTTCTTC. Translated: CASIPGGQNEQFF.

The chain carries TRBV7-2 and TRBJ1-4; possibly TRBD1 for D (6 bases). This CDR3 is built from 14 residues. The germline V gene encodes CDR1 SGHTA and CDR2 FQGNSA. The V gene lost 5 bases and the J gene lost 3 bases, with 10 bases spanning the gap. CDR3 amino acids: CASSTGSPNEKLFF. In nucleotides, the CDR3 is TGTGCCAGCAGCACAGGGAGTCCTAATGAAAAACTGTTTTTT.

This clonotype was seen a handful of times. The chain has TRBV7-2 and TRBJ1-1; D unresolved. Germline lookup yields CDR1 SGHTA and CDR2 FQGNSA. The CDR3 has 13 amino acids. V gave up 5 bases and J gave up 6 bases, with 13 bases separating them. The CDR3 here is CASSPPPAAEAFF. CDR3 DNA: TGTGCCAGCAGCCCCCCCCCGGCGGCTGAAGCTTTCTTT. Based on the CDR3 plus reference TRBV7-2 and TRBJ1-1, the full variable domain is GAGVSQSPSNKVTEKGKDVELRCDPISGHTALYWYRQSLGQGLEFLIYFQGNSAPDKSGLPSDRFSAERTGGSVSTLTIQRTQQEDSAVYLCASSPPPAAEAFFGQGTRLTVV.

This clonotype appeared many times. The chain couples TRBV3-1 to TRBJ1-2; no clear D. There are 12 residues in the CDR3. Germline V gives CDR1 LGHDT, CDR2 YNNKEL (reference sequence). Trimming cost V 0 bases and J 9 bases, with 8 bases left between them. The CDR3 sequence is CASSQEEVRYTF. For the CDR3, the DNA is TGTGCCAGCAGCCAAGAGGAGGTTCGCTACACCTTC.

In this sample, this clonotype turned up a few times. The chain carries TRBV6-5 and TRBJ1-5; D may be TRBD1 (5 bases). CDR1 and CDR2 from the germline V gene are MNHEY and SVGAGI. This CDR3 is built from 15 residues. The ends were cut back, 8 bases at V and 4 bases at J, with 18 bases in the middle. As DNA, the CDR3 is TGTGCCAGCCACCCCAACGGCAGGGTTAATCAGCCCCAGCATTTT. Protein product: CASHPNGRVNQPQHF.

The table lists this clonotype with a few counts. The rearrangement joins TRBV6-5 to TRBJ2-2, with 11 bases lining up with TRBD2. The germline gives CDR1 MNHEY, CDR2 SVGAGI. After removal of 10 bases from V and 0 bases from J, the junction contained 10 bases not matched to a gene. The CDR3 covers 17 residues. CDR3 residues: CATTGLAVPANTGELFF. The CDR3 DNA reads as TGTGCCACCACGGGACTAGCGGTACCGGCGAACACCGGGGAGCTGTTTTTT.

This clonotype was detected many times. CDR3 sequence: CASSWAGERETQYF. DNA of the CDR3: TGCGCCAGCAGCTGGGCGGGGGAAAGGGAGACCCAGTACTTC. This chain joins TRBV5-1 and TRBJ2-5, with 7 positions matching TRBD2. The germline V gene encodes CDR1 SGHRS and CDR2 YFSETQ. This CDR3 region has 14 residues. Germline trimming cut 3 bases from V and 5 bases from J; bases unmatched to any gene: 7. Using reference TRBV5-1 and TRBJ2-5 for the parts outside the CDR3, the full variable domain is KAGVTQTPRYLIKTRGQQVTLSCSPISGHRSVSWYQQTPGQGLQFLFEYFSETQRNKGNFPGRFSGRQFSNSRSEMNVSTLELGDSALYLCASSWAGERETQYFGPGTRLLVL.

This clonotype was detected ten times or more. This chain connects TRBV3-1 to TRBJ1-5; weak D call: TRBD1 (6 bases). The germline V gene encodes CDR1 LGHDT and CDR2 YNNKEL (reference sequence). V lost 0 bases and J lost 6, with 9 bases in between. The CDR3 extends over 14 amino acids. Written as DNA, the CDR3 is TGTGCCAGCAGCCAAGATGGGGGCACTCAGCCCCAGCATTTT. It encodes CASSQDGGTQPQHF. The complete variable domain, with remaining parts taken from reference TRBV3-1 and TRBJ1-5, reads DTAVSQTPKYLVTQMGNDKSIKCEQNLGHDTMYWYKQDSKKFLKIMFSYNNKELIINETVPNRFSPKSPDKAHLNLHINSLELGDSAVYFCASSQDGGTQPQHFGDGTRLSIL.

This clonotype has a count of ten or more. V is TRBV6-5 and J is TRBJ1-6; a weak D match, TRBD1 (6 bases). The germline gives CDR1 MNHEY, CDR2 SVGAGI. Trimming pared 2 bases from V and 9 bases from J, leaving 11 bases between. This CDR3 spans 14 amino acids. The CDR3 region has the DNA TGTGCCAGCAGTTACGCAGGGGAGGGTTCACCCCTCCACTTT. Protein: CASSYAGEGSPLHF.

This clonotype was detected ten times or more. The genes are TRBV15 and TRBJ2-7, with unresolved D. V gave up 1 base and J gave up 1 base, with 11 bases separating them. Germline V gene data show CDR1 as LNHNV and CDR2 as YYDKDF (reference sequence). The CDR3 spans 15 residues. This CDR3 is CATSRGRLISYEQYF. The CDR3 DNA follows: TGTGCCACCAGCAGAGGCCGATTAATTTCCTACGAGCAGTACTTC. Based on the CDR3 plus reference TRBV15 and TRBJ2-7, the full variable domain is DAMVIQNPRYQVTQFGKPVTLSCSQTLNHNVMYWYQQKSSQAPKLLFHYYDKDFNNEADTPDNFQSRRPNTSFCFLDIRSPGLGDTAMYLCATSRGRLISYEQYFGPGTRLTVT.

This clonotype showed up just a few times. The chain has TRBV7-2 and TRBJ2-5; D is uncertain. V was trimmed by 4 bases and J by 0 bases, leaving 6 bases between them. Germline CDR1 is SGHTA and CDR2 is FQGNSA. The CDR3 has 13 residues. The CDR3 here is CASSSPDQETQYF. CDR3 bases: TGTGCCAGCAGCTCCCCAGACCAAGAGACCCAGTACTTC.

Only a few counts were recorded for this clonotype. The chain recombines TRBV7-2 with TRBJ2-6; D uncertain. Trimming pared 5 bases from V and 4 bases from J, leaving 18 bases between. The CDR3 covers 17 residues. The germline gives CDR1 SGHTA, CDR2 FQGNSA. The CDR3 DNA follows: TGTGCCAGCAGCCCCCGGACGGCTCTCTTGGGGGCCAACGTCCTGACTTTC. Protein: CASSPRTALLGANVLTF.

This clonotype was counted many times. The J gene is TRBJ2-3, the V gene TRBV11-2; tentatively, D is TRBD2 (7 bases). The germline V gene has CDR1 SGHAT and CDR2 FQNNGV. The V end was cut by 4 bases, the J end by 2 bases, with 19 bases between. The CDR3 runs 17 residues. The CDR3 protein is CASSYTPGGGPTDTQYF. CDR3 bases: TGTGCCAGCAGCTACACCCCGGGGGGCGGGCCCACAGATACGCAGTATTTT.

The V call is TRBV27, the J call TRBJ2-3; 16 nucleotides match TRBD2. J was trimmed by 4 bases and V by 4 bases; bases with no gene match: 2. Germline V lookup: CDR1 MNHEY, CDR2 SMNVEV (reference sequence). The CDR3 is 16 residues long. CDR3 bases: TGTGCCAGCAGTTCCGGGACTAGCGGGGGGGCAGATACGCAGTATTTT. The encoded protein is CASSSGTSGGADTQYF.

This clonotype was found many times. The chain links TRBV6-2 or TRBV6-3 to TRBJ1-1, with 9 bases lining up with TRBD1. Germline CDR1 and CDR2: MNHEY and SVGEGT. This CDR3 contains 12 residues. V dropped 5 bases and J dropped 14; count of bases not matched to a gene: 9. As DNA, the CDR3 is TGTGCCAGCAGTACAGGGACAGGGCAAGTCTTCTTT. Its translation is CASSTGTGQVFF.

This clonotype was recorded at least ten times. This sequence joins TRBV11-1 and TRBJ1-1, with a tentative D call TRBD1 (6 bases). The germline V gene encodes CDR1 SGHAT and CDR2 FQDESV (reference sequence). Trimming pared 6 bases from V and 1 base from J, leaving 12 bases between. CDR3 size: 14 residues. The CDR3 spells CASRDGGRNTEAFF. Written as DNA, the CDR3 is TGTGCCAGCAGGGATGGGGGCCGGAACACTGAAGCTTTCTTT. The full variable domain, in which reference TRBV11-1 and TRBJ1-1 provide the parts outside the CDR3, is EAEVAQSPRYKITEKSQAVAFWCDPISGHATLYWYRQILGQGPELLVQFQDESVVDDSQLPKDRFSAERLKGVDSTLKIQPAELGDSAMYLCASRDGGRNTEAFFGQGTRLTVV.